This T cell receptor beta chain was observed in a study of shared clonotypes between healthy human individuals. After removal of 5 bases from V and 0 bases from J, the junction contained 13 bases not matched to a gene. Germline V gives CDR1 SGHTA, CDR2 FQGNSA. This CDR3 contains 18 residues. Replicate PCRs from sorted subsets contained around 190 ng DNA, which is around 30,000 T cell genomes. The repertoire was sequenced with immunoSEQ multiplex PCR; TCRdb's copy has only in-frame clones and lacks some. This table holds millions of clones, roughly nine tenths found once. Findings of the study overall: In contrast to clonotypes shared by all four donors, non-shared clonotypes had lower generation probabilities.

In regard to this clone: Its specificity is not known.

Sequences were obtained from naive CD4+ T cells sorted from blood. Noted subset: CD45RA+ positively selected. The J gene is TRBJ2-3, the V gene TRBV7-2, with 8 bases lining up with TRBD2. This TCR derives from a man between 18 and 29 years old in good health. This chain's CDR3 is CASSPGAISGTSTDTQYF. The CDR3 nucleotides read TGTGCCAGCAGCCCCGGGGCTATTAGCGGGACTAGCACAGATACGCAGTATTTT.